Listed below are T cell receptor beta chains from one sample, sequenced in a study of OX40 agonist ivuxolimab in advanced cancers. The repertoire was sequenced with immunoSEQ multiplex PCR; TCRdb's copy has only in-frame clones and lacks some. The sample includes around 44,000 clones, about 87% of them seen just once. The sequences come from CD4+ or CD8+ T cells sorted from blood, collected in a trial of the OX40 agonist ivuxolimab. The receptors derive from an adult with an advanced solid tumor such as melanoma, head and neck, liver or kidney cancer. Each CDR3 is given with its conserved first and last residue. A D gene is named only where the DNA matches it firmly. Size is stated for part of the rows, as once, few or many counts, or as a class when the clone is expanded.

TRBJ2-5,NA,NA,TRBV6-4,TGTGCCAGCAGTGACCAGGGCGGCGCAGAGACCCAGTACTTC,CASSDQGGAETQYF
TRBJ2-7,NA,NA,TRBV6-1,TGTGCCAGCAGCCCGGGACTTTCGTCTGAGCAGTACTTC,CASSPGLSSEQYF
TRBJ1-3,NA,NA,TRBV5-4,TGTGCCAGCAGTTCGGGGGGAATAGGAAACACCATATATTTT,CASSSGGIGNTIYF
TRBJ2-3,TRBD2,NA,TRBV13,TGTGCCAGCAGCGTCGGCGGGGGGGATAGCACAGATACGCAGTATTTT,CASSVGGGDSTDTQYF
TRBJ1-1,NA,NA,TRBV18,TGTGCCAGCTCGGCCGCGGAGAACACTGAAGCTTTCTTT,CASSAAENTEAFF
TRBJ2-1,NA,NA,TRBV2,TGTGCCAGCAACGTTGGCAGGACTGGGAATGAGCAGTTCTTC,CASNVGRTGNEQFF
TRBJ1-5,NA,once,TRBV9,TGTGCCAGCAGCACCGCCCCCGAACAGCCCCAGCATTTT,CASSTAPEQPQHF
TRBJ1-2,NA,NA,TRBV4-1,TGCGCCAGCAGCCAAGATCCAGGGAAGAACTATGGCTACACCTTC,CASSQDPGKNYGYTF
TRBJ1-1,TRBD1,NA,TRBV6-6,TGTGCCAGCAGCAACGAGGGGGCTCGGGCTGAAGCTTTCTTT,CASSNEGARAEAFF
TRBJ2-1,TRBD1,NA,TRBV27,TGTGCCAGCCCAATTAAATGGGACAGGGGGCAAAATGAGCAGTTCTTC,CASPIKWDRGQNEQFF
TRBJ2-7,NA,NA,TRBV11-2,TGTGCCAGCAGTCAATCCTACGAGCAGTACTTC,CASSQSYEQYF
TRBJ2-2,NA,NA,TRBV4-1,TGCGCCAGCAGCCTCGCCGGTCATGCGAACACCGGGGAGCTGTTTTTT,CASSLAGHANTGELFF
TRBJ2-2,TRBD2,NA,TRBV2,TGTGCCAGCAGTGCCCCCCCTGGGTTTAGCGGGAGTAGTGTCGGGGAGCTGTTTTTT,CASSAPPGFSGSSVGELFF
TRBJ2-5,TRBD2,NA,TRBV7-9,TGTGCCAGCAGTCCTCCCAATAGCGGGAGTGCAGAGACCCAGTACTTC,CASSPPNSGSAETQYF
TRBJ2-7,NA,NA,TRBV6-6,TGTGCCAGCAGTGTACAGGGTTACGAGCAGTACTTC,CASSVQGYEQYF
TRBJ2-5,NA,NA,TRBV2,TGTGCCAGCAGTGAATCGGTTCAAGGGCAGACCCAGTACTTC,CASSESVQGQTQYF
TRBJ2-3,NA,NA,TRBV7-8,TGTGCCAGCACCTCAAAGCGGCTAGTTGCCTCAGATACGCAGTATTTT,CASTSKRLVASDTQYF
TRBJ2-7,NA,NA,TRBV28,TGTGCCAGCAGCCTTCTTGGCAAGTCCGAGCAGTACTTC,CASSLLGKSEQYF
TRBJ2-2,NA,NA,TRBV5-1,TGCGCCAGCAGGACAGGGAACACCGGGGAGCTGTTTTTT,CASRTGNTGELFF
TRBJ1-3,NA,NA,TRBV10-2,TGCGCCAGCAGTGAGATTGGGCTCTCTGGAAACACCATATATTTT,CASSEIGLSGNTIYF
TRBJ2-3,TRBD2,once,TRBV15,TGTGCCACCAGCAAGGGCCTCTCGCGGGGGGAAACAGATACGCAGTATTTT,CATSKGLSRGETDTQYF
TRBJ2-5,TRBD2,NA,TRBV5-1,TGCGCCAGCAGTCCGGGGGGGACCCAGTACTTC,CASSPGGTQYF
TRBJ2-7,NA,NA,TRBV7-3,TGTGCCAGCAGCTTTGACAGGAACTACGAGCAGTACTTC,CASSFDRNYEQYF
TRBJ2-5,NA,NA,TRBV7-2,TGTGCCAGCAGCGTAGGCTCGGCGGGGACCCAGTACTTC,CASSVGSAGTQYF
TRBJ2-7,NA,NA,TRBV28,TGTGCCAGCAGTATCCGGGGGATCTACGAGCAGTACTTC,CASSIRGIYEQYF
TRBJ2-7,TRBD1,NA,TRBV7-3,TGTGCCAGCTGGGACAGGGTCTCCGAGCAGTACTTC,CASWDRVSEQYF